Listed below are T cell receptor beta chains from one sample, sequenced in a study of CD8 T cells in ankylosing spondylitis. One entry per CDR3 protein, called by TCRdb with MiXCR from the 5' RACE reads. Here the sample spans roughly 140,000 distinct CDR3 sequences, approximately 44% being singletons. The material sequenced was synovial fluid, either unsorted or a sorted T cell fraction (not recorded which). The origin of the receptors is a male donor with ankylosing spondylitis. The CDR3 runs from the conserved cysteine through the conserved F or W. The order of the fields is D gene, J gene, V gene, clone size, CDR3 protein, CDR3 DNA. D genes are given only for firm matches. Only some rows state a clone size, as once, few, many or a class for expanded clones.

>NA|TRBJ1-1|TRBV9|NA
CASSQNGGWNTEAFF
TGTGCCAGCAGCCAAAACGGGGGCTGGAACACTGAAGCTTTCTTT
>NA|TRBJ2-4|TRBV4-1|few
CASSQAHLRVGAKNIQYF
TGCGCCAGCAGCCAAGCCCACCTTAGGGTCGGGGCCAAAAACATTCAGTACTTC
>NA|TRBJ2-7|TRBV7-4|NA
CASSPRTAAPYEQYF
TGTGCCAGCAGCCCACGGACAGCCGCACCCTACGAGCAGTACTTC
>TRBD1|TRBJ1-1|TRBV7-9|NA
CASSLGTGAVTEAFF
TGTGCCAGCAGCTTAGGTACAGGGGCGGTCACTGAAGCTTTCTTT
>TRBD2|TRBJ2-3|TRBV3-1|NA
CASRDGRGTDTQYF
TGTGCCAGCAGGGACGGGAGGGGCACAGATACGCAGTATTTT
>NA|TRBJ1-1|TRBV3-1|few
CASSQGYNTEAFF
TGTGCCAGCAGCCAAGGTTACAACACTGAAGCTTTCTTT
>NA|TRBJ2-2|TRBV12-3/TRBV12-4|NA
CAIRTLRAGELFF
TGTGCCATCCGAACTCTGAGGGCCGGGGAGCTGTTTTTT
>NA|TRBJ2-3|TRBV12-3/TRBV12-4|NA
CASGSFGLEGDTQYF
TGTGCCAGTGGTTCATTCGGGCTAGAGGGTGATACGCAGTATTTT
>NA|TRBJ2-3|TRBV28|few
CASSLFRSPGNTLFTDTQYF
TGTGCCAGCAGTTTATTCCGCTCTCCCGGGAACACTCTTTTCACAGATACGCAGTATTTT
>TRBD1|TRBJ2-1|TRBV29-1|NA
CSVEGQGDGNEQFF
TGCAGCGTTGAAGGACAGGGGGATGGAAATGAGCAGTTCTTC
>NA|TRBJ2-2|TRBV7-8|few
CASSYRGDRSGELFF
TGTGCCAGCAGCTATCGGGGAGATAGGTCCGGGGAGCTGTTTTTT
>NA|TRBJ2-1|TRBV27|few
CASSSGTTAYNEQFF
TGTGCCAGCAGTTCAGGGACAACCGCCTACAATGAGCAGTTCTTC
>NA|TRBJ2-7|TRBV3-1|NA
CASSQDRLKETVRSSYEQYF
TGTGCCAGCAGCCAAGATCGGCTCAAGGAAACGGTCAGGAGCTCCTACGAGCAGTACTTC
>NA|TRBJ2-5|TRBV27|NA
CASSATGTYIWETQYF
TGTGCCAGCAGTGCCACCGGGACATATATCTGGGAGACCCAGTACTTC
>TRBD1|TRBJ1-2|TRBV7-8|NA
CASSYGTGHTNYGYTF
TGTGCCAGCAGTTACGGGACAGGGCATACTAACTATGGCTACACCTTC
>NA|TRBJ1-5|TRBV4-3|NA
CASSQYVLVAGNQPQHF
TGCGCCAGCAGCCAGTATGTATTAGTCGCGGGTAATCAGCCCCAGCATTTT
>TRBD2|TRBJ2-2|TRBV7-9|NA
CASSHLAGGHTGELFF
TGTGCCAGCAGCCATCTAGCGGGGGGCCACACCGGGGAGCTGTTTTTT
>NA|TRBJ1-2|TRBV3-1|medium-sized
CASSQDKGTLVGYTF
TGTGCCAGCAGCCAAGATAAAGGGACACTCGTTGGCTACACCTTC
>NA|TRBJ2-7|TRBV6-2/TRBV6-3|NA
CASSLDGTAPYEQYF
TGTGCCAGCAGCCTCGATGGGACGGCACCTTACGAGCAGTACTTC
>NA|TRBJ2-5|TRBV29-1|NA
CSAEPPIDGTQYF
TGCAGCGCTGAGCCTCCGATTGATGGGACCCAGTACTTC
>NA|TRBJ2-7|TRBV4-2|NA
CASSQYRARVSYEQYF
TGTGCCAGCAGCCAGTACAGAGCAAGGGTCTCCTACGAGCAGTACTTC
>NA|TRBJ2-1|TRBV24-1|NA
CATSDYNEQFF
TGTGCCACCAGTGATTACAATGAGCAGTTCTTC
>TRBD2|TRBJ2-1|TRBV20-1|few
CSARDRERDYNEQFF
TGCAGTGCTAGAGATCGGGAGCGGGACTACAATGAGCAGTTCTTC
>NA|TRBJ2-5|TRBV6-5|NA
CASRTHGGTQYF
TGTGCCAGCAGAACCCACGGGGGGACCCAGTACTTC
>TRBD2|TRBJ2-6|TRBV5-5|NA
CASSWGLAGAGANVLTF
TGCGCCAGCAGCTGGGGACTAGCGGGAGCTGGGGCCAACGTCCTGACTTTC
>TRBD1|TRBJ1-2|TRBV27|NA
CASSLGTGCYTF
TGTGCCAGCAGTTTAGGGACAGGGTGTTACACCTTC
>TRBD2|TRBJ2-5|TRBV20-1|once
CSAKGTSERETQYF
TGCAGTGCCAAGGGGACTAGTGAGAGAGAGACCCAGTACTTC
>TRBD1|TRBJ2-6|TRBV20-1|many
CSARDFGGERDSAFSGANVLTF
TGCAGTGCTAGAGATTTTGGGGGTGAAAGGGACAGTGCATTCTCTGGGGCCAACGTCCTGACTTTC
>NA|TRBJ2-7|TRBV20-1|NA
CSASPTGTDYYEQYF
TGCAGTGCTTCACCAACCGGGACGGATTATTACGAGCAGTACTTC
>TRBD1|TRBJ1-4|TRBV15|NA
CATSRGQGNEKLFF
TGTGCCACCAGCAGAGGACAGGGAAATGAAAAACTGTTTTTT
>NA|TRBJ1-2|TRBV25-1|NA
CASSEFNSNYGYTF
TGTGCCAGCAGTGAATTTAACTCTAACTATGGCTACACCTTC
>NA|TRBJ2-7|TRBV20-1|NA
CSVESQGFSYEQYF
TGCAGTGTCGAATCACAGGGTTTCTCCTACGAGCAGTACTTC
>TRBD2|TRBJ2-3|TRBV12-3/TRBV12-4|NA
CASGTSPWTDTQYF
TGTGCCAGCGGGACTAGCCCTTGGACAGATACGCAGTATTTT
>NA|TRBJ2-1|TRBV27|NA
CASSSGTRAYNEQFF
TGTGCCAGCAGTTCCGGAACCAGGGCCTACAATGAGCAGTTCTTC
>TRBD2|TRBJ2-1|TRBV12-3/TRBV12-4|NA
CASSFYVFVLAGESSYNEQFF
TGTGCCAGCAGTTTCTATGTCTTCGTACTAGCGGGGGAGAGCTCCTACAATGAGCAGTTCTTC
>NA|TRBJ2-5|TRBV6-1|few
CASSSGQSDGETQYF
TGTGCCAGCAGCTCCGGACAGTCTGATGGGGAGACCCAGTACTTC
>NA|TRBJ2-5|TRBV25-1|NA
CASSDFGGSVTTQYF
TGTGCCAGCAGTGATTTTGGGGGCTCGGTTACGACCCAGTACTTC
>NA|TRBJ2-1|TRBV29-1|few
CSVEFVIYEQFF
TGCAGCGTTGAATTCGTGATCTATGAGCAGTTCTTC
>NA|TRBJ1-5|TRBV12-3/TRBV12-4|NA
CASTTGGRGNQPQHF
TGTGCCAGCACCACCGGAGGTAGGGGAAATCAGCCCCAGCATTTT
>TRBD1|TRBJ1-2|TRBV5-1|NA
CASSSRGLGGYTF
TGCGCCAGCAGCTCCAGGGGGCTCGGTGGCTACACCTTC
>TRBD2|TRBJ2-2|TRBV20-1|NA
CSAGLAGEEAGELFF
TGCAGTGCTGGATTAGCGGGAGAGGAGGCCGGGGAGCTGTTTTTT
>TRBD1|TRBJ1-2|TRBV10-3|NA
CAIRSSGGLGFSGYTF
TGTGCCATCAGGTCTTCAGGGGGACTTGGGTTTAGTGGCTACACCTTC
>TRBD1|TRBJ2-5|TRBV7-2|NA
CASSLALRTGLQETQYF
TGTGCCAGCAGCTTAGCGCTTCGGACAGGGCTGCAAGAGACCCAGTACTTC
>NA|TRBJ2-7|TRBV11-1|NA
CASSFQLRQGAKTYEQYF
TGTGCCAGCAGCTTTCAGCTCCGGCAGGGAGCGAAGACCTACGAGCAGTACTTC
>NA|TRBJ2-7|TRBV12-3/TRBV12-4|few
CASSLGRDGSYEQYF
TGTGCCAGCAGTTTAGGCCGGGACGGGTCCTACGAGCAGTACTTC
>NA|TRBJ2-7|TRBV4-2|few
CASSGAGTPSYEQYF
TGTGCCAGCAGCGGAGCCGGGACACCCTCCTACGAGCAGTACTTC
>TRBD2|TRBJ2-2|TRBV4-1|medium-sized
CASSLAGDNTGELFF
TGCGCCAGCAGCCTAGCGGGGGACAACACCGGGGAGCTGTTTTTT
>NA|TRBJ2-4|TRBV13|NA
CASSPPAGNIQYF
TGTGCCAGCAGCCCCCCCGCAGGGAACATTCAGTACTTC
>NA|TRBJ2-2|TRBV15|few
CATSEMDTGELFF
TGTGCCACCAGTGAGATGGACACCGGGGAGCTGTTTTTT